This T cell receptor beta chain was captured by sequencing in a study of blood T cell repertoires in COVID-19. Study at large: Italy, Spain and the United States were the sources of the convalescent and acute COVID-19 samples. T cells, B-cell-depleted T cells, or PBMCs supplied cDNA or gDNA.

How the authors handled the data: Scientists estimated how many nucleated cells there were by amplifying reference gene primers. The repertoire was sequenced with immunoSEQ multiplex PCR; TCRdb's copy has only in-frame clones and lacks some. V, J and clone size reflect that table, while D and trimming were determined from the DNA. The table shows about 73,000 clones, with roughly nine tenths occurring only once. Sequencing was carried out using peripheral blood. This TCR was recovered from a woman under 30 with acute or convalescent COVID-19.

CDR3 region: CASSYLRPYNEQFF. The CDR3 DNA is TGTGCCAGCAGTTATTTGCGGCCCTACAATGAGCAGTTCTTC. This chain links TRBV6-2 or TRBV6-3 with TRBJ2-1; D call uncertain. Trimming removed 3 bases from V and 2 bases from J, with 8 bases in between. Germline-derived CDR1 and CDR2 are MNHEY and SVGEGT. The CDR3 is 14 amino acids.